The clone carrying this TCR beta chain was detected ten times or more. What it binds is unknown. The germline V and J ends were trimmed by 3 bases and 3 bases, with 17 bases remaining between them. The germline CDR1 and CDR2 sequences are SEHNR and FQNEAQ (reference sequence). This CDR3 has 16 residues. The sample originates from a study of T cells in Graves' hyperthyroidism and ophthalmopathy. Study conclusions and caveats: The blood repertoire included most of the expanded thyroid clonotypes above 0.001. Ophthalmopathy onset followed model prediction by a median about six months.

Diagnoses were established using clinical symptoms, serum thyroxine and TRAb, thyroid ultrasound and orbital computed tomography. It was RNA transcripts that yielded the amplified TCR beta CDR3 regions. The HTBI set primed first-round TCR CDR3 RT-PCR. TCRdb re-called the multiplex PCR reads with MiXCR, one entry per CDR3 protein. The sample records about 360,000 distinct CDR3 sequences, over 15% being singletons. V usage is TRBV7-9 and J usage is TRBJ2-5; D remains ambiguous. The sample taken for sequencing was blood. This clonotype was obtained from a woman between 18 and 29 years old with Graves' hyperthyroidism. In DNA, the CDR3 is TGTGCCAGCAGCTTTAGTTTGGGTTTGGCAAAAGAGACCCAGTACTTC. It codes for CASSFSLGLAKETQYF.